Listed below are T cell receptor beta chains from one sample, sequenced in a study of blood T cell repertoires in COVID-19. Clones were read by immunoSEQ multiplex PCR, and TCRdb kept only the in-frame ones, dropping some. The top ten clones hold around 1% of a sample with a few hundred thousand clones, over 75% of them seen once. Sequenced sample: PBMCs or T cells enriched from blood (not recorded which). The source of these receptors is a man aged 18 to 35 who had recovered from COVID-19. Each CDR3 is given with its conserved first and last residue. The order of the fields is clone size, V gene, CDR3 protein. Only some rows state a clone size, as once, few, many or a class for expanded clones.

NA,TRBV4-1,CASSQPGGQVNYEQYF
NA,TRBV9,CASSEQGTDTQYF
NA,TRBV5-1,CASSPVPPGQGKEQYF
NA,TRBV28,CASSLQGAKNIQYF
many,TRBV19,CASRGPAEAFF
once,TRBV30,CAWSRPGWSGGNTIYF
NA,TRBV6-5,CASRAGLSPTYEQYF
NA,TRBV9,CASSVGRGGSTDTQYF
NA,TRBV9,CASSVAAGMSTDTQYF
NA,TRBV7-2,CASSVSSGGVQETQYF
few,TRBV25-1,CASTQGIQGMRDTQYF
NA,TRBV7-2,CASSLQGRGNTEAFF
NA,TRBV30,CAWSVGGTYEQYF
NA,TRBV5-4,CATSPGRVNTEAFF
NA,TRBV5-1,CASSLGSYSNQPQHF
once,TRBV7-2,CASSLGGTSGSYEQYF
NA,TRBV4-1,CASSQGMNGGGYEQYF
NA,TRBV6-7,CASSYPRNHRSTGELFF
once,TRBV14,CASSSYGTGAPELGGYTF
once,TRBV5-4,CASSLDGQGRIVPNTEAFF
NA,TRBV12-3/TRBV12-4,CASSGTGKSLTF
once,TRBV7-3,CASSLGTHNTGELFF
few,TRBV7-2,CASSRGFGSYNEQFF
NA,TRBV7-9,CASSLADSPEAFF
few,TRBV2,CASRREDYGYTF
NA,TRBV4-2,CASSQDRNNEQFF
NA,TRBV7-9,CASSLGTSGSSGANVLTF
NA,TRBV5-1,CASSLDPGSGANVLTF
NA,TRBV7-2,CASSFRQFGAGKLFF
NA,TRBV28,CASSPIGREGGNEKLFF
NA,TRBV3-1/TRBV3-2,CASSQDTGGRGYTF
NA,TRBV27,CASSLTGRGNTIYF
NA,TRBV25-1,CASSPRGWGSPLHF
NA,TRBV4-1,CASSQEAGGSTGELFF
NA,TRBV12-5,CASGLSLNTEAFF
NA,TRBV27,CASSSGQGRGQPQHF
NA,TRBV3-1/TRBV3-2,CASSQQGRTGGETQYF
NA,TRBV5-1,CASSRSSGGNYNEQFF
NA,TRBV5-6,CASSRAIMNTEAFF
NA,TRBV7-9,CASSLGRGTGVDNEQFF
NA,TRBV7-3,CASSRQGLNTEAFF
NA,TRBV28,CASSALGYEQYF
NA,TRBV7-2,CASSLVRGRSEKLFF
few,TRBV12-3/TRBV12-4,CASSFGEYGYTF
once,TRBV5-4,CASSHGQGAVNEQFF
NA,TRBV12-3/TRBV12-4,CASSMRNYGYTF